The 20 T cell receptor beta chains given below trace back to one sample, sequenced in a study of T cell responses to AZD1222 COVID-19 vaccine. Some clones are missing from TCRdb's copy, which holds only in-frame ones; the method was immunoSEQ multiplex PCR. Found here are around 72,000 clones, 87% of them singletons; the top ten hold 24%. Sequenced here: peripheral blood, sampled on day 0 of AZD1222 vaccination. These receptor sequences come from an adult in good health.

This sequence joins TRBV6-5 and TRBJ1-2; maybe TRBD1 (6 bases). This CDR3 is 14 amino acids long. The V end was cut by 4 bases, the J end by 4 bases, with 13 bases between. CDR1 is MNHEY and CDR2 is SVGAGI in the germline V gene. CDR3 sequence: CASSLSDSLYGYTF. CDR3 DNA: TGTGCCAGCAGTTTATCGGACAGCCTCTATGGCTACACCTTC.

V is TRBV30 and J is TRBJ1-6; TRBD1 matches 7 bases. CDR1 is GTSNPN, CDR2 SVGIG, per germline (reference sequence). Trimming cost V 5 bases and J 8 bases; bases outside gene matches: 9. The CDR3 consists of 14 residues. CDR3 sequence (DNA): TGTGCCTGGTCACAGGGGAAGGGGGATTCACCCCTCCACTTT. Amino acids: CAWSQGKGDSPLHF.

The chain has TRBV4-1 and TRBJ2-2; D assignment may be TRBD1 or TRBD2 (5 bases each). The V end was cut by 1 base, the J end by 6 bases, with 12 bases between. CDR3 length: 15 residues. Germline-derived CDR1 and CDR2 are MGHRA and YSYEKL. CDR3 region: CASSQARGSAGELFF. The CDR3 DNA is TGCGCCAGCAGCCAAGCCCGGGGCTCCGCCGGGGAGCTGTTTTTT.

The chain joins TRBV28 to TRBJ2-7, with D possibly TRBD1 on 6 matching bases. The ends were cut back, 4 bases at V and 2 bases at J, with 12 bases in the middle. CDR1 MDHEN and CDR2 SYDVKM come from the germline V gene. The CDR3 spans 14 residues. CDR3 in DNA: TGTGCCAGCAGTTCTCGGACAGAGACCTACGAGCAGTACTTC. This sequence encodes CASSSRTETYEQYF. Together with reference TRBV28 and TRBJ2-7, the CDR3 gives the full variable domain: DVKVTQSSRYLVKRTGEKVFLECVQDMDHENMFWYRQDPGLGLRLIYFSYDVKMKEKGDIPEGYSVSREKKERFSLILESASTNQTSMYLCASSSRTETYEQYFGPGTRLTVT.

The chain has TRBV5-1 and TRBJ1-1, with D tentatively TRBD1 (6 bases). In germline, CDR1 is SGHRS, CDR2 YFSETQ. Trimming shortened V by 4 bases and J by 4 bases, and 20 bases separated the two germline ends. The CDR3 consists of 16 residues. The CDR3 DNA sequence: TGCGCCAGCAGCCACCCTTGGGGGGGCGCGGGCACTGAAGCTTTCTTT. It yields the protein CASSHPWGGAGTEAFF. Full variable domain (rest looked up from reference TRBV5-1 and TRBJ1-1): KAGVTQTPRYLIKTRGQQVTLSCSPISGHRSVSWYQQTPGQGLQFLFEYFSETQRNKGNFPGRFSGRQFSNSRSEMNVSTLELGDSALYLCASSHPWGGAGTEAFFGQGTRLTVV.

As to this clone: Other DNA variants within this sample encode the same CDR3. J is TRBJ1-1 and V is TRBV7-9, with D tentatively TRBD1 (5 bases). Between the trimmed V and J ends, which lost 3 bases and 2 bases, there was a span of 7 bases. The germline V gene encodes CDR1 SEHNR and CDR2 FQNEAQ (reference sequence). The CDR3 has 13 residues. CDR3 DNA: TGTGCCAGCAGCTTCGGGGGTAACACTGAAGCTTTCTTT. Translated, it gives CASSFGGNTEAFF.

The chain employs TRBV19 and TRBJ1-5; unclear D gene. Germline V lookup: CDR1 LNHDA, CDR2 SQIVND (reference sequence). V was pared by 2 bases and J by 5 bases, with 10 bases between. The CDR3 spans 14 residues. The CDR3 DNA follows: TGTGCCAGTAGTATAATGCCTGGTCATCAGCCCCAGCATTTT. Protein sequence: CASSIMPGHQPQHF.

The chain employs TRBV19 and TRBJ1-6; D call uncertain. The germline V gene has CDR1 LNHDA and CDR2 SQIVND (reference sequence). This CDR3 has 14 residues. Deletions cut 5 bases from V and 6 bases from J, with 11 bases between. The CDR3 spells CASSLRPPNSPLHF. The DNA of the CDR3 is TGTGCCAGTAGTCTCCGGCCCCCTAATTCACCCCTCCACTTT.

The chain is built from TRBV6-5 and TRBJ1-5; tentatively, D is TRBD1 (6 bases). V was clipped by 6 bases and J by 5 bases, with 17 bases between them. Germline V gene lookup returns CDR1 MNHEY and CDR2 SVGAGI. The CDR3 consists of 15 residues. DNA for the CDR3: TGTGCCAGCAGACCTACCGGGACAAGTTATCAGCCCCAGCATTTT. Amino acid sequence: CASRPTGTSYQPQHF.

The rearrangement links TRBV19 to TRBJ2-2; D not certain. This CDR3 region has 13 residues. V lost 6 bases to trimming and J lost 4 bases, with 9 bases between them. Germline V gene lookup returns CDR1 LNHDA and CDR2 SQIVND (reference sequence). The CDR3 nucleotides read TGTGCCAGTAGAACAGCCTCCACCGGGGAGCTGTTTTTT. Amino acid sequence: CASRTASTGELFF.

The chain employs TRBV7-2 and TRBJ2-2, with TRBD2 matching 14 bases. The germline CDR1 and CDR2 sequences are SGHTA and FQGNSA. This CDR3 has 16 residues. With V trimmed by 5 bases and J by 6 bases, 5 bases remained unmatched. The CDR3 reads CASSRRTSGGSGELFF. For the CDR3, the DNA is TGTGCCAGCAGCCGCAGGACTAGCGGGGGGTCCGGGGAGCTGTTTTTT.

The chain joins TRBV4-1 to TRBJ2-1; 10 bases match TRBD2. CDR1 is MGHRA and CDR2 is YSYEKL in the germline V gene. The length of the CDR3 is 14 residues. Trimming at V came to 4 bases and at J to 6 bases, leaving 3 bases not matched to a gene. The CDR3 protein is CASSLLAGPNEQFF. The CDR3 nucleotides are TGCGCCAGCAGCCTACTAGCGGGGCCCAATGAGCAGTTCTTC.

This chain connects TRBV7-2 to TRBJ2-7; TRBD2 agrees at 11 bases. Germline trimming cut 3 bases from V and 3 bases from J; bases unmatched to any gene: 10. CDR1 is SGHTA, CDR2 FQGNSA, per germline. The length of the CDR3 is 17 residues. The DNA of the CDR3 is TGTGCCAGCAGCTTGTCACCTAGCGGGGGGAGTCTCTACGAGCAGTACTTC. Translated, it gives CASSLSPSGGSLYEQYF.

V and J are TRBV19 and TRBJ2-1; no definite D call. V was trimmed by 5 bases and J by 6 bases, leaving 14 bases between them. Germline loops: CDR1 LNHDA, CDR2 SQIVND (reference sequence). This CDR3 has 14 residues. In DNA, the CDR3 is TGTGCCAGTAGTCCCCACAGTTCCGGCAATGAGCAGTTCTTC. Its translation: CASSPHSSGNEQFF.

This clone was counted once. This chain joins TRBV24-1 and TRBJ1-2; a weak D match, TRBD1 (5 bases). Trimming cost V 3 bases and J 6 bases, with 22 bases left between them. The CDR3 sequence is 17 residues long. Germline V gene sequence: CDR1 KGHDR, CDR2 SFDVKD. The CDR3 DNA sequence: TGTGCCACCAGTGATCCCGCGGGGGACTTTGGGTCTCATGGCTACACCTTC. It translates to CATSDPAGDFGSHGYTF.

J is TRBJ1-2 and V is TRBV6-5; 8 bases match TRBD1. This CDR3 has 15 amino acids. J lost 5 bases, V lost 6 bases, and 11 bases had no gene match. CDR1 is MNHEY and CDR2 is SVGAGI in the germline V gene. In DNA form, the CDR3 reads TGTGCCAGCAGCTCCCTTGGACAGGGCCTTTATGGCTACACCTTC. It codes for CASSSLGQGLYGYTF.

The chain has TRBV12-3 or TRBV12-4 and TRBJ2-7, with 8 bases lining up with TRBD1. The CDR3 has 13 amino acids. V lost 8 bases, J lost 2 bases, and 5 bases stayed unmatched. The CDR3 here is CASGGQGPYEQYF. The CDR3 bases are TGTGCCAGCGGCGGACAGGGACCCTACGAGCAGTACTTC.

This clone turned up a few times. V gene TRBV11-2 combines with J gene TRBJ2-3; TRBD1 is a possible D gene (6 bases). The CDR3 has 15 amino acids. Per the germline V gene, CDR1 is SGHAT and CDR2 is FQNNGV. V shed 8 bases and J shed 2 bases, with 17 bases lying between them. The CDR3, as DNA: TGTGCCAGCTCAAAGGGGGACGCGGTCACAGATACGCAGTATTTT. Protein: CASSKGDAVTDTQYF.

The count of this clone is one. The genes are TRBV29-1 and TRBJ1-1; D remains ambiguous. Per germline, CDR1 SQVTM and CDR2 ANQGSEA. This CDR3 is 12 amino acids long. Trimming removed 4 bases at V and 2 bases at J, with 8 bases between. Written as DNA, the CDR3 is TGCAGCGTTGGAGGTCTAAACACTGAAGCTTTCTTT. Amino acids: CSVGGLNTEAFF. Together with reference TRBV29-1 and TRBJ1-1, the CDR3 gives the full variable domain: SAVISQKPSRDICQRGTSLTIQCQVDSQVTMMFWYRQQPGQSLTLIATANQGSEATYESGFVIDKFPISRPNLTFSTLTVSNMSPEDSSIYLCSVGGLNTEAFFGQGTRLTVV.

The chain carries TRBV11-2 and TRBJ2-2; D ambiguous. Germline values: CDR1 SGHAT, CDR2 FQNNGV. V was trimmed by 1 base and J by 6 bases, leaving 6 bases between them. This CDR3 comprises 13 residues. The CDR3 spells CASSLGLAGELFF. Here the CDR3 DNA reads TGTGCCAGCAGCTTAGGTTTGGCCGGGGAGCTGTTTTTT.